This is a list of T cell receptor beta chains from one sample in a study of chemoradiotherapy in HPV16-positive cancers. Method: immunoSEQ multiplex PCR; TCRdb's copy keeps in-frame clones and lacks some. The sample has 40,000 to 65,000 clones, around 90% seen once. Specimen: blood, collected from a patient who underwent chemoradiotherapy. These receptors were taken from a human donor with HPV-associated anogenital cancer. Both conserved end residues are part of each CDR3. The order of the fields is D gene, J gene, V gene, CDR3 length, clone size, CDR3 protein. A D gene is named only where the DNA matches it firmly. Size values are once, few and many counts, or a class for expanded clones, and some rows have none.

d_gene: NA
j_gene: TRBJ1-6
v_gene: TRBV7-2
len: 17
abundance: NA
CDR3aa: CASSSPGGGSFNSPLHF

d_gene: NA
j_gene: TRBJ2-5
v_gene: TRBV7-9
len: 11
abundance: NA
CDR3aa: CASSRGGTQYF

d_gene: NA
j_gene: TRBJ2-7
v_gene: TRBV5-6
len: 17
abundance: NA
CDR3aa: CASSSHPVFDRTYEQYF

d_gene: NA
j_gene: TRBJ2-7
v_gene: TRBV6-5
len: 14
abundance: NA
CDR3aa: CASSTGTSPYEQYF

d_gene: NA
j_gene: TRBJ2-7
v_gene: TRBV6-1
len: 13
abundance: NA
CDR3aa: CASSETRGSEQYF

d_gene: NA
j_gene: TRBJ2-5
v_gene: TRBV27
len: 15
abundance: NA
CDR3aa: CASSFGGTNQETQYF

d_gene: NA
j_gene: TRBJ2-3
v_gene: TRBV5-4
len: 15
abundance: NA
CDR3aa: CASSLLQTDTDTQYF

d_gene: NA
j_gene: TRBJ2-2
v_gene: TRBV4-2
len: 16
abundance: once
CDR3aa: CASSQDLARVTGELFF

d_gene: NA
j_gene: TRBJ2-5
v_gene: TRBV5-1
len: 14
abundance: few
CDR3aa: CASSPGTYQETQYF

d_gene: NA
j_gene: TRBJ2-6
v_gene: TRBV2
len: 17
abundance: medium-sized
CDR3aa: CASSAGPRNSGANVLTF

d_gene: NA
j_gene: TRBJ2-5
v_gene: TRBV7-6
len: 14
abundance: once
CDR3aa: CASSQDTSGETQYF

d_gene: NA
j_gene: TRBJ1-1
v_gene: TRBV2
len: 14
abundance: few
CDR3aa: CASSLQSFGAEAFF

d_gene: NA
j_gene: TRBJ2-3
v_gene: TRBV5-1
len: 14
abundance: once
CDR3aa: CASRRDGGTDTQYF

d_gene: NA
j_gene: TRBJ1-2
v_gene: TRBV7-2
len: 15
abundance: NA
CDR3aa: CASSPWDGSNYGYTF

d_gene: NA
j_gene: TRBJ1-2
v_gene: TRBV6-5
len: 16
abundance: NA
CDR3aa: CASSYSFLPQGAGYTF

d_gene: TRBD2
j_gene: TRBJ2-7
v_gene: TRBV10-1
len: 15
abundance: NA
CDR3aa: CASAGTSGSSYEQYF

d_gene: TRBD2
j_gene: TRBJ2-2
v_gene: TRBV7-2
len: 15
abundance: NA
CDR3aa: CASSIGTSGTGELFF

d_gene: NA
j_gene: TRBJ2-7
v_gene: TRBV12-5
len: 13
abundance: NA
CDR3aa: CASGRGASYEQYF

d_gene: TRBD1
j_gene: TRBJ1-6
v_gene: TRBV19
len: 17
abundance: NA
CDR3aa: CVSGTFRTGAYNSPLHF

d_gene: NA
j_gene: TRBJ1-1
v_gene: TRBV7-9
len: 13
abundance: NA
CDR3aa: CAGSSDSPIRAFF

d_gene: NA
j_gene: TRBJ1-5
v_gene: TRBV4-1
len: 15
abundance: once
CDR3aa: CASSQEVQGNQPQHF

d_gene: NA
j_gene: TRBJ2-3
v_gene: TRBV18
len: 12
abundance: NA
CDR3aa: CASSDSTDTQYF

d_gene: NA
j_gene: TRBJ2-7
v_gene: TRBV5-1
len: 15
abundance: NA
CDR3aa: CASSLAQPSSYEQYF

d_gene: NA
j_gene: TRBJ2-3
v_gene: TRBV5-4
len: 15
abundance: NA
CDR3aa: CASSEGDELADTQYF

d_gene: NA
j_gene: TRBJ2-1
v_gene: TRBV7-6
len: 13
abundance: NA
CDR3aa: CASSLSGYNEQFF

d_gene: NA
j_gene: TRBJ2-1
v_gene: TRBV6-4
len: 15
abundance: NA
CDR3aa: CASPGHWTTYNEQFF

d_gene: NA
j_gene: TRBJ1-2
v_gene: TRBV6-5
len: 13
abundance: NA
CDR3aa: CASSSPDNYGYTF

d_gene: NA
j_gene: TRBJ2-7
v_gene: TRBV6-5
len: 14
abundance: NA
CDR3aa: CASMLGSTGYEQYF

d_gene: NA
j_gene: TRBJ1-2
v_gene: TRBV7-2
len: 13
abundance: NA
CDR3aa: CASSEGQVYGYTF

d_gene: NA
j_gene: TRBJ2-7
v_gene: TRBV7-2
len: 11
abundance: NA
CDR3aa: CASSPSYEQYF

d_gene: NA
j_gene: TRBJ1-4
v_gene: TRBV7-2
len: 15
abundance: once
CDR3aa: CASSAGGGTNEKLFF

d_gene: NA
j_gene: TRBJ1-5
v_gene: TRBV5-1
len: 15
abundance: NA
CDR3aa: CASSLGDPRNQPQHF

d_gene: NA
j_gene: TRBJ2-7
v_gene: TRBV7-2
len: 15
abundance: NA
CDR3aa: CASSLSTGFSYEQYF

d_gene: TRBD1
j_gene: TRBJ1-4
v_gene: TRBV7-6
len: 14
abundance: once
CDR3aa: CASSQTGVDEKLFF

d_gene: TRBD1
j_gene: TRBJ1-1
v_gene: TRBV5-1
len: 20
abundance: once
CDR3aa: CASSDSQFDRGERTWTEAFF

d_gene: NA
j_gene: TRBJ1-6
v_gene: TRBV4-1
len: 15
abundance: NA
CDR3aa: CASASGIRNNSPLHF

d_gene: NA
j_gene: TRBJ2-7
v_gene: TRBV6-1
len: 12
abundance: NA
CDR3aa: CASSENGGEQYF

d_gene: TRBD1
j_gene: TRBJ2-7
v_gene: TRBV27
len: 16
abundance: NA
CDR3aa: CASSPDPGQGVYEQYF

d_gene: TRBD1
j_gene: TRBJ2-3
v_gene: TRBV9
len: 15
abundance: NA
CDR3aa: CASSRSGQGSDTQYF

d_gene: NA
j_gene: TRBJ2-5
v_gene: TRBV20-1
len: 10
abundance: NA
CDR3aa: CSAPLQTQYF

d_gene: NA
j_gene: TRBJ2-5
v_gene: TRBV7-2
len: 16
abundance: few
CDR3aa: CASSPSLGRNQETQYF

d_gene: NA
j_gene: TRBJ2-1
v_gene: TRBV10-3
len: 12
abundance: NA
CDR3aa: CAISAPGREQFF

d_gene: TRBD2
j_gene: TRBJ2-7
v_gene: TRBV27
len: 14
abundance: NA
CDR3aa: CASSDSGRASEQYF

d_gene: NA
j_gene: TRBJ1-1
v_gene: TRBV7-9
len: 13
abundance: NA
CDR3aa: CASDRDTHTEAFF

d_gene: TRBD2
j_gene: TRBJ2-2
v_gene: TRBV30
len: 17
abundance: NA
CDR3aa: CASTSGRAQRVAGELFF

d_gene: NA
j_gene: TRBJ2-7
v_gene: TRBV27
len: 15
abundance: NA
CDR3aa: CASSLSGIGSGEQYF

d_gene: TRBD1
j_gene: TRBJ2-5
v_gene: TRBV7-9
len: 17
abundance: NA
CDR3aa: CASSSNGGQAYQETQYF

d_gene: TRBD1
j_gene: TRBJ1-2
v_gene: TRBV7-9
len: 14
abundance: NA
CDR3aa: CASSLTGTALGYTF

d_gene: NA
j_gene: TRBJ2-1
v_gene: TRBV5-8
len: 14
abundance: NA
CDR3aa: CASSYRYGGREQFF

d_gene: TRBD1
j_gene: TRBJ2-7
v_gene: TRBV6-5
len: 15
abundance: NA
CDR3aa: CASSLWGQGGSEQYF

d_gene: NA
j_gene: TRBJ1-1
v_gene: TRBV9
len: 15
abundance: NA
CDR3aa: CASSVGVGGGTEAFF

d_gene: NA
j_gene: TRBJ1-2
v_gene: TRBV7-3
len: 13
abundance: NA
CDR3aa: CASSSDGGRGYTF